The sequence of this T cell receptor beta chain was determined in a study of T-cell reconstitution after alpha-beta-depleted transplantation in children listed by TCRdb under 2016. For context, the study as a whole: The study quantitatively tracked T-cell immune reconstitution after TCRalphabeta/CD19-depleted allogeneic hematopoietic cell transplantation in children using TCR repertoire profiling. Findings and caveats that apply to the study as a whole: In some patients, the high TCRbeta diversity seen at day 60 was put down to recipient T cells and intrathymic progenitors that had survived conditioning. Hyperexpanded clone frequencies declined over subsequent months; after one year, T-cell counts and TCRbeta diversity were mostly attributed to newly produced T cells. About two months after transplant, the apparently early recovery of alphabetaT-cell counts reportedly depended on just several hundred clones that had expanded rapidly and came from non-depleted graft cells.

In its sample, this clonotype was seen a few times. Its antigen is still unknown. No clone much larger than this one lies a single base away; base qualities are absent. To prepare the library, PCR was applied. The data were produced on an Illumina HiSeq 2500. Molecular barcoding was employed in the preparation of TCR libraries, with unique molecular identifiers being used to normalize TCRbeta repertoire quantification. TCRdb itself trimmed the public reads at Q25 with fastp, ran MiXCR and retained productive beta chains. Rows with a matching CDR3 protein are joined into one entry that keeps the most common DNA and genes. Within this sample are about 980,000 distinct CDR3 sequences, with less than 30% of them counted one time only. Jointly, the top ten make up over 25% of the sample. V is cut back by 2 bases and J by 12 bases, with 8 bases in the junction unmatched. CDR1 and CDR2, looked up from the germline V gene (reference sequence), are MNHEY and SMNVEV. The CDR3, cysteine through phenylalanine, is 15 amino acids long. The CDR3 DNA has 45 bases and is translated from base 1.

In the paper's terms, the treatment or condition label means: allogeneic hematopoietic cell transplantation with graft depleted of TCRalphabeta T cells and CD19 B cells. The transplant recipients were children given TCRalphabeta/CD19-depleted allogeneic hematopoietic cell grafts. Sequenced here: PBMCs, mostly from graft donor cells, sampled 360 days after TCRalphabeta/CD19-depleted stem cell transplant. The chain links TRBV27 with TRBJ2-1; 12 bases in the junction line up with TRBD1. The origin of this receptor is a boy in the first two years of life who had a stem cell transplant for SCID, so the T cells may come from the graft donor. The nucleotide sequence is TGTGCCAGCAGTTTACCCGGGACAGGGGGCGGTGGGCAGTTCTTC. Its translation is CASSLPGTGGGGQFF.